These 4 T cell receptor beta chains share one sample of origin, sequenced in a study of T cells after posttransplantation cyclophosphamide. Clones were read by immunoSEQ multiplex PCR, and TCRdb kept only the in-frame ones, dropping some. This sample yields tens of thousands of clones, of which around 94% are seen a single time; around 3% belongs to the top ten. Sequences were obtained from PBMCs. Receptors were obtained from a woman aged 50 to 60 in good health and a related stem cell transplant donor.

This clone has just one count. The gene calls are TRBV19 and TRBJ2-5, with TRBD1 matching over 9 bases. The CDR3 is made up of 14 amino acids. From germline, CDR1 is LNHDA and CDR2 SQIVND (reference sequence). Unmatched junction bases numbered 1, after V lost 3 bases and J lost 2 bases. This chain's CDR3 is CASSIGQGQETQYF. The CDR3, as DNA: TGTGCCAGTAGTATCGGACAGGGGCAAGAGACCCAGTACTTC.

CDR3 sequence reads: CASSPDRGETQYF. The CDR3 coding sequence is TGTGCCAGCAGCCCTGACAGGGGCGAGACCCAGTACTTC. J is TRBJ2-5 and V is TRBV27; 8 nucleotides match TRBD1. In germline, CDR1 is MNHEY, CDR2 SMNVEV (reference sequence). The CDR3 is made up of 13 amino acids. Germline trimming cut 6 bases from V and 5 bases from J; bases unmatched to any gene: 5.

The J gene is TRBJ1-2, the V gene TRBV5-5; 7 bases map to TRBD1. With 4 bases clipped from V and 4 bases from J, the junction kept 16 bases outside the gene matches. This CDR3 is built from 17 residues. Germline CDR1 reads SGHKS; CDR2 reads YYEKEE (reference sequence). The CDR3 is CASSPGALLRTGYGYTF. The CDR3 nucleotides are TGTGCCAGCAGCCCAGGAGCTTTACTAAGGACAGGCTATGGCTACACCTTC.

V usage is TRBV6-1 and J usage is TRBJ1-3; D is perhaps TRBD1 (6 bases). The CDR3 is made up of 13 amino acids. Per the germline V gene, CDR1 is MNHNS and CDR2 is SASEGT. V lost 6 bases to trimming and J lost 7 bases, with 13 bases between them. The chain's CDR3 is CASRQGLSNTIYF. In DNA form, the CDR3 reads TGTGCCAGCAGACAGGGCCTGTCGAACACCATATATTTT.